The 21 T cell receptor beta chains listed next were all sequenced from one sample in a study of CD8 T cells in ankylosing spondylitis. Broader study findings: The study identified a TCR beta motif of fewer than 10 highly homologous variants that appeared characteristic of ankylosing spondylitis blood.

The antigens of these receptors remain unknown. One entry per CDR3 protein, called by TCRdb with MiXCR from the 5' RACE reads. This sample has under 950,000 distinct CDR3 sequences, with roughly 19% found just once. Sequenced input: blood, either unsorted or a sorted T cell fraction (not recorded which). The receptors stem from a male donor with ankylosing spondylitis.

A few counts support this clonotype. V and J are TRBV7-9 and TRBJ2-7; 10 nucleotides line up with TRBD2. This CDR3 is built from 15 residues. Germline V gene sequence: CDR1 SEHNR, CDR2 FQNEAQ (reference sequence). The trim removed 4 bases at V and 3 bases at J, leaving 6 bases unmatched. CDR3 in amino acids: CASSSAPSGSYEQYF. CDR3 bases: TGTGCCAGCAGCTCAGCCCCTAGCGGGAGCTACGAGCAGTACTTC.

The chain uses TRBV7-2 and TRBJ2-7; D is undetermined. Trimming took off 0 bases at V and 0 bases at J, with 9 bases between the two ends. Germline V CDR1 and CDR2: SGHTA, FQGNSA. The CDR3 totals 15 residues. As DNA, the CDR3 is TGTGCCAGCAGCTTAGCGCCGGAGAGCTCCTACGAGCAGTACTTC. Encoded protein: CASSLAPESSYEQYF. The full variable domain, rest sourced from reference TRBV7-2 and TRBJ2-7, is GAGVSQSPSNKVTEKGKDVELRCDPISGHTALYWYRQSLGQGLEFLIYFQGNSAPDKSGLPSDRFSAERTGGSVSTLTIQRTQQEDSAVYLCASSLAPESSYEQYFGPGTRLTVT.

This clonotype showed up just a few times. The rearrangement uses TRBV12-3 or TRBV12-4 and TRBJ1-2; D unresolved. V gave up 6 bases and J gave up 7 bases, with 18 bases separating them. The CDR3 runs 14 residues. CDR3 nucleotide sequence: TGTGCCAGCAGGAAAACTGCCCCGGTGGCTGGCTACACCTTC. As protein: CASRKTAPVAGYTF.

The chain employs TRBV3-1 and TRBJ1-3; D gene uncertain. The CDR3 covers 15 residues. The V gene lost 2 bases and the J gene lost 4 bases, with 12 bases spanning the gap. From germline, CDR1 is LGHDT and CDR2 YNNKEL (reference sequence). The CDR3: CASSQLVAGGNTIYF. The CDR3 coding sequence is TGTGCCAGCAGCCAACTGGTAGCGGGGGGAAACACCATATATTTT.

This clonotype appeared a few times. This chain joins TRBV12-3 or TRBV12-4 and TRBJ1-4, with 7 nucleotides matching TRBD1. Trimming removed 7 bases from V and 7 bases from J; junction bases left unmatched: 12. This CDR3 comprises 15 residues. CDR3 amino acids: CASTLTGQYREKLFF. CDR3 nucleotides: TGTGCCAGCACCCTCACGGGACAGTATCGTGAAAAACTGTTTTTT.

This clonotype turned up a few times. V gene TRBV29-1 combines with J gene TRBJ1-2; TRBD1 matches at 11 bases. The CDR3 sequence is 13 residues long. The V gene's germline CDR1 is SQVTM and CDR2 ANQGSEA. V lost 7 bases to trimming and J lost 3 bases; unmatched junction nucleotides: 4. This chain's CDR3 is CSAGTGGDYGYTF. CDR3 DNA: TGCAGCGCTGGGACAGGGGGAGACTATGGCTACACCTTC.

This clonotype was recorded at least ten times. The chain is built from TRBV4-2 and TRBJ2-3; D call uncertain. CDR1 and CDR2 (germline): LGHNA, YNFKEQ. V was clipped by 4 bases and J by 0 bases, with 11 bases between them. CDR3 length equals 15 residues. CDR3 sequence (DNA): TGTGCCAGCAGCCCTGTTAACCCTAGCACAGATACGCAGTATTTT. This codes for CASSPVNPSTDTQYF.

The genes are TRBV7-2 and TRBJ2-3; D is perhaps TRBD1 (5 bases). The germline V gene has CDR1 SGHTA and CDR2 FQGNSA. This CDR3 region has 14 residues. The V gene lost 2 bases and the J gene lost 3 bases, with 9 bases spanning the gap. This CDR3 is CASSLNQGTDTQYF. CDR3 coding DNA: TGTGCCAGCAGCTTAAACCAGGGTACAGATACGCAGTATTTT.

This clonotype was seen only a few times. V usage is TRBV20-1 and J usage is TRBJ2-1; 7 bases are a match to TRBD2. The V gene end was trimmed by 6 bases and the J gene end by 5 bases; junction bases not matched to a gene: 10. Per the germline V gene, CDR1 is DFQATT and CDR2 is SNEGSKA (reference sequence). This CDR3 comprises 14 residues. CDR3 sequence: CSASGAGHNNEQFF. As DNA, the CDR3 is TGCAGTGCCAGCGGGGCGGGGCATAACAATGAGCAGTTCTTC.

This chain links TRBV18 with TRBJ1-1; no reliable D call. The length of the CDR3 is 14 residues. Germline assignment: CDR1 KGHSH and CDR2 LQKENI. V was shortened by 3 bases and J by 3 bases, with 11 bases between the two germline ends. CDR3 sequence (DNA): TGTGCCAGCTCACCGCAAGGGCCTTACACTGAAGCTTTCTTT. Translation gives CASSPQGPYTEAFF.

V is TRBV12-3 or TRBV12-4 and J is TRBJ1-1; TRBD1 might be the D (6 bases). Trimming removed 2 bases at V and 0 bases at J, with 19 bases between. CDR3 length: 18 amino acids. The CDR3, as DNA: TGTGCCAGCAGTTTATACCGATGGGACAACGAAATGAACACTGAAGCTTTCTTT. As protein: CASSLYRWDNEMNTEAFF.

This chain links TRBV4-1 with TRBJ1-1; TRBD1 might be the D (5 bases). The ends were cut back, 1 base at V and 6 bases at J, with 15 bases in the middle. This CDR3 comprises 15 residues. CDR1 is MGHRA and CDR2 is YSYEKL in the germline V gene. This CDR3 is CASSQAWSPGPEAFF. The CDR3 nucleotides are TGCGCCAGCAGCCAAGCTTGGTCCCCGGGACCTGAAGCTTTCTTT.

The CDR3 loop is CASMATGDNRRGTEAFF. The CDR3, as DNA: TGTGCCAGCATGGCTACAGGGGATAATCGGAGGGGCACTGAAGCTTTCTTT. This sequence joins TRBV2 and TRBJ1-1; TRBD1 matches at 7 bases. This CDR3 has 17 amino acids. Germline CDR1 is SNHLY and CDR2 is FYNNEI. Unmatched junction bases numbered 18, after V lost 7 bases and J lost 4 bases.

V and J are TRBV6-5 and TRBJ2-3; D possibly uses TRBD1 or TRBD2 (5 bases each). This CDR3 is built from 17 residues. The germline gives CDR1 MNHEY, CDR2 SVGAGI. The ends were cut back, 5 bases at V and 2 bases at J, with 20 bases in the middle. CDR3 nucleotides: TGTGCCAGCAGTCCCTCGGGGCCAAGTTCTAACACAGATACGCAGTATTTT. Its protein is CASSPSGPSSNTDTQYF.

The chain recombines TRBV27 with TRBJ2-5, with D tentatively TRBD1 or TRBD2 (5 bases each). The germline V gene encodes CDR1 MNHEY and CDR2 SMNVEV (reference sequence). This CDR3 has 15 amino acids. Deletions cut 6 bases from V and 6 bases from J, with 20 bases between. The CDR3 DNA is TGTGCCAGCAGGCCCCGGGACCTAGGGCACAAGACCCAGTACTTC. Protein product: CASRPRDLGHKTQYF.

This clonotype occurred a few times. The chain carries TRBV7-2 and TRBJ2-5; D unclear. V lost 5 bases, J lost 4 bases, and 14 bases lay in between. Per the germline V gene, CDR1 is SGHTA and CDR2 is FQGNSA. This CDR3 is 14 amino acids long. The DNA for the CDR3 is TGTGCCAGCAGCGCCAATCGGTTGTCAGAGACCCAGTACTTC. It is translated as CASSANRLSETQYF.

V is TRBV19 and J is TRBJ2-1, with 10 bases identical to TRBD2. This CDR3 is 17 amino acids long. Per the germline V gene, CDR1 is LNHDA and CDR2 is SQIVND (reference sequence). V gave up 3 bases and J gave up 5 bases; unmatched junction bases: 10. This CDR3 reads CASSILPTSGVDNEQFF. The CDR3 DNA sequence: TGTGCCAGTAGTATCCTCCCTACTAGCGGGGTAGACAATGAGCAGTTCTTC. The variable domain in full, completed from reference TRBV19 and TRBJ2-1, reads DGGITQSPKYLFRKEGQNVTLSCEQNLNHDAMYWYRQDPGQGLRLIYYSQIVNDFQKGDIAEGYSVSREKKESFPLTVTSAQKNPTAFYLCASSILPTSGVDNEQFFGPGTRLTVL.

This clonotype was found many times. V and J are TRBV20-1 and TRBJ1-1; the D is unclear. Trimming shortened V by 4 bases and J by 3 bases, and 12 bases separated the two germline ends. The germline V gene encodes CDR1 DFQATT and CDR2 SNEGSKA (reference sequence). CDR3 length equals 13 residues. The CDR3 DNA follows: TGCAGTGCTAACCAAAGGTGGGACACTGAAGCTTTCTTT. Protein: CSANQRWDTEAFF.

V gene TRBV12-3 or TRBV12-4 combines with J gene TRBJ1-2, with 7 bases identical to TRBD1. J gave up 0 bases and V 6 bases, and 4 bases lay outside the gene matches. The CDR3 spans 14 residues. The CDR3 here is CASRGDSANYGYTF. The DNA for the CDR3 is TGTGCCAGCAGGGGGGACAGCGCTAACTATGGCTACACCTTC.

This clonotype has only a few counts. The V call is TRBV6-5, the J call TRBJ1-2, with unresolved D. CDR1 MNHEY and CDR2 SVGAGI come from the germline V gene. Trimming took 2 bases from V and 0 from J, leaving 13 bases between them. The CDR3 has 16 amino acids. CDR3 DNA: TGTGCCAGCAGTTACAGTCCAGAAGCTACTAACTATGGCTACACCTTC. It yields the protein CASSYSPEATNYGYTF.

J is TRBJ1-1 and V is TRBV2; unclear D gene. The CDR3 has 14 residues. From germline, CDR1 is SNHLY and CDR2 FYNNEI. V was trimmed by 6 bases and J by 1 base, leaving 12 bases between them. The CDR3: CASSFRTRNTEAFF. The CDR3 DNA sequence: TGTGCCAGCAGCTTTCGAACACGGAACACTGAAGCTTTCTTT.